The T cell receptor (beta chain) described here comes from a study of monozygotic twins with inflammatory bowel disease. With the 5' RACE reads reprocessed, TCRdb shows one record per CDR3 protein and no DNA. Its table lists 140,000 to 150,000 distinct CDR3 sequences. Sequenced: blood. This sequence originates from a human donor with ulcerative colitis or Crohn's disease, or a healthy co-twin of an affected twin (not recorded which).

The chain's CDR3 is CASSLEGKGGYTF. The rearrangement joins TRBV7-9 to TRBJ1-2. From germline, CDR1 is SEHNR and CDR2 FQNEAQ (reference sequence). The CDR3 consists of 13 residues.